These T cell receptor beta chains were read from a single sample in a study of blood T cell repertoires in COVID-19. Repertoires were generated with immunoSEQ multiplex PCR, while TCRdb's copy carries only in-frame clones and drops some. This table holds about 210,000 clones, roughly 84% found once. Specimen: PBMCs or T cells enriched from blood (not recorded which). The receptor source for this set is a man aged 25 to 40 in a cohort exposed to, infected with or recovered from COVID-19 (not recorded which). The CDR3 runs from the conserved cysteine through the conserved F or W. Fields, in order: clone size, D gene, CDR3 length, V gene, J gene, CDR3 DNA, CDR3 protein. D genes are given only for firm matches. Rows may omit the clone size; those that give it use once, few, many or a size class.

clone_size: .
d_call: .
cdr3_length: 14
v_call: TRBV13
j_call: TRBJ1-2
cdr3_nt: TGTGCCAGCAGCACTCGGTATGGAGCCTATGGCTACACCTTC
cdr3_aa: CASSTRYGAYGYTF

clone_size: .
d_call: .
cdr3_length: 14
v_call: TRBV2
j_call: TRBJ2-1
cdr3_nt: TGTGCCACCCATAGCGAGAAGGCTTACAATGAGCAGTTCTTC
cdr3_aa: CATHSEKAYNEQFF

clone_size: .
d_call: .
cdr3_length: 15
v_call: TRBV7-8
j_call: TRBJ2-2
cdr3_nt: TGTGCCAGCAGCCCGCGGTACAGGGACACCGGGGAGCTGTTTTTT
cdr3_aa: CASSPRYRDTGELFF

clone_size: few
d_call: .
cdr3_length: 13
v_call: TRBV19
j_call: TRBJ1-2
cdr3_nt: TGTGCCACCGAGGGCCCAACTAACTATGGCTACACCTTC
cdr3_aa: CATEGPTNYGYTF

clone_size: .
d_call: .
cdr3_length: 13
v_call: TRBV15
j_call: TRBJ1-4
cdr3_nt: TGTGCCACCAGCCCACAGGGTAATGAAAAACTGTTTTTT
cdr3_aa: CATSPQGNEKLFF

clone_size: .
d_call: TRBD1
cdr3_length: 16
v_call: TRBV9
j_call: TRBJ1-1
cdr3_nt: TGTGCCAGCAGCACAACAGGGGGCAGGGGGGACACTGAAGCTTTCTTT
cdr3_aa: CASSTTGGRGDTEAFF

clone_size: .
d_call: .
cdr3_length: 16
v_call: TRBV5-5
j_call: TRBJ2-7
cdr3_nt: TGTGCCAGCAGCTTCTCAAGATCGGGAGACCTCTACGAGCAGTACTTC
cdr3_aa: CASSFSRSGDLYEQYF

clone_size: .
d_call: TRBD2
cdr3_length: 12
v_call: TRBV29-1
j_call: TRBJ2-5
cdr3_nt: TGCAGCGTTGGGCCGGGGGGAGAGACCCAGTACTTC
cdr3_aa: CSVGPGGETQYF

clone_size: .
d_call: .
cdr3_length: 17
v_call: TRBV24-1
j_call: TRBJ1-3
cdr3_nt: TGTGCCACCACAATGAGAGGGTACGCTAACTCTGGAAACACCATATATTTT
cdr3_aa: CATTMRGYANSGNTIYF

clone_size: .
d_call: .
cdr3_length: 16
v_call: TRBV28
j_call: TRBJ1-5
cdr3_nt: TGTGCCAGCAGTTTATTCGGGGGACCTAGCAATCAGCCCCAGCATTTT
cdr3_aa: CASSLFGGPSNQPQHF

clone_size: .
d_call: TRBD1
cdr3_length: 14
v_call: TRBV4-1
j_call: TRBJ2-7
cdr3_nt: TGCGCCAGCAGCCCCGACAGGGAAACCTACGAGCAGTACTTC
cdr3_aa: CASSPDRETYEQYF

clone_size: .
d_call: .
cdr3_length: 16
v_call: TRBV6-2/TRBV6-3
j_call: TRBJ1-4
cdr3_nt: TGTGCCAGCAGTTACTCGTGGATGGCAGGGGAAGAAAAACTGTTTTTT
cdr3_aa: CASSYSWMAGEEKLFF

clone_size: .
d_call: .
cdr3_length: 15
v_call: TRBV21-1
j_call: TRBJ2-2
cdr3_nt: TGTGCCAGCAGCATCAGACAGGGGAACACCGGGGAGCTGTTTTTT
cdr3_aa: CASSIRQGNTGELFF

clone_size: once
d_call: TRBD2
cdr3_length: 16
v_call: TRBV9
j_call: TRBJ2-5
cdr3_nt: TGTGCCAGCAGCTTTGGACTAGCGGGAGAACAAGAGACCCAGTACTTC
cdr3_aa: CASSFGLAGEQETQYF

clone_size: .
d_call: .
cdr3_length: 15
v_call: TRBV19
j_call: TRBJ1-4
cdr3_nt: TGTGCCAGTAGTATTGAGGAGCAACGCAATGAAAAACTGTTTTTT
cdr3_aa: CASSIEEQRNEKLFF

clone_size: .
d_call: .
cdr3_length: 13
v_call: TRBV24-1
j_call: TRBJ1-2
cdr3_nt: TGTGCCACCAGTGAGCACGGGCCGGGGGGCTACACCTTC
cdr3_aa: CATSEHGPGGYTF

clone_size: .
d_call: TRBD1
cdr3_length: 16
v_call: TRBV28
j_call: TRBJ1-5
cdr3_nt: TGTGCCAGCAGTTTACGGGACAGGGTAAGGAATCAGCCCCAGCATTTT
cdr3_aa: CASSLRDRVRNQPQHF

clone_size: .
d_call: TRBD1
cdr3_length: 16
v_call: TRBV24-1
j_call: TRBJ2-7
cdr3_nt: TGTGCCACCAGTGATCCTGGACAGGGTGGTGGAGGGGAGCAGTACTTC
cdr3_aa: CATSDPGQGGGGEQYF

clone_size: few
d_call: .
cdr3_length: 12
v_call: TRBV7-9
j_call: TRBJ1-2
cdr3_nt: TGTGCCAGCAGCTTAGCTGAGCGGGGCTACACCTTC
cdr3_aa: CASSLAERGYTF

clone_size: .
d_call: TRBD1
cdr3_length: 15
v_call: TRBV6-5
j_call: TRBJ1-2
cdr3_nt: TGTGCCAGCAGGGGGACAGGGAGAACTTGGAATGGCTACACCTTC
cdr3_aa: CASRGTGRTWNGYTF

clone_size: .
d_call: .
cdr3_length: 16
v_call: TRBV19
j_call: TRBJ2-7
cdr3_nt: TGTGCCAGTAGTGGACTCGGCCCATCTTCAGGCTACGAGCAGTACTTC
cdr3_aa: CASSGLGPSSGYEQYF

clone_size: .
d_call: TRBD2
cdr3_length: 16
v_call: TRBV7-2
j_call: TRBJ2-3
cdr3_nt: TGTGCCAGCAGCCACCTAGCGGGAGGGACCCCAGATACGCAGTATTTT
cdr3_aa: CASSHLAGGTPDTQYF

clone_size: .
d_call: TRBD1
cdr3_length: 18
v_call: TRBV28
j_call: TRBJ1-5
cdr3_nt: TGTGCCAGCAGTTTTGGAGGGACAGGGGGGGTTAGCAATCAGCCCCAGCATTTT
cdr3_aa: CASSFGGTGGVSNQPQHF

clone_size: .
d_call: TRBD2
cdr3_length: 19
v_call: TRBV4-3
j_call: TRBJ2-1
cdr3_nt: TGCGCCAGCAGCCAAGTGCGCGGGAGTGGCGGTAGAGGCTACAATGAGCAGTTCTTC
cdr3_aa: CASSQVRGSGGRGYNEQFF

clone_size: .
d_call: .
cdr3_length: 16
v_call: TRBV28
j_call: TRBJ2-7
cdr3_nt: TGTGCCAGCAGTTTTGGGACACCCGGCGGGTCCTACGAGCAGTACTTC
cdr3_aa: CASSFGTPGGSYEQYF

clone_size: .
d_call: .
cdr3_length: 15
v_call: TRBV19
j_call: TRBJ2-3
cdr3_nt: TGTGCCAGTAGTGGAAGGAGTTTCTTCACAGATACGCAGTATTTT
cdr3_aa: CASSGRSFFTDTQYF

clone_size: .
d_call: .
cdr3_length: 13
v_call: TRBV5-6
j_call: TRBJ2-7
cdr3_nt: TGTGCCAGCAGCTCGCCAAGCGTCCACGAGCAGTACTTC
cdr3_aa: CASSSPSVHEQYF

clone_size: .
d_call: .
cdr3_length: 13
v_call: TRBV2
j_call: TRBJ1-2
cdr3_nt: TGTGCCAGCAGTGAAACTCACCACTATGGCTACACCTTC
cdr3_aa: CASSETHHYGYTF

clone_size: .
d_call: .
cdr3_length: 13
v_call: TRBV6-5
j_call: TRBJ1-4
cdr3_nt: TGTGCCAGCAGTCTCCGGGTTGTAGGAAAACTGTTTTTT
cdr3_aa: CASSLRVVGKLFF

clone_size: .
d_call: .
cdr3_length: 13
v_call: TRBV28
j_call: TRBJ1-5
cdr3_nt: TGTGCCAGCAGTTTATGGTCCGGTCAGCCCCAGCATTTT
cdr3_aa: CASSLWSGQPQHF

clone_size: .
d_call: TRBD2
cdr3_length: 15
v_call: TRBV27
j_call: TRBJ2-5
cdr3_nt: TGTGCCAGCAGGTCCCTCCTGGCGGGGGGGGAGACCCAGTACTTC
cdr3_aa: CASRSLLAGGETQYF

clone_size: few
d_call: .
cdr3_length: 15
v_call: TRBV6-2/TRBV6-3
j_call: TRBJ2-2
cdr3_nt: TGTGCCAGCAGTGCAGCGGAGGGAGAGACCGGGGAGCTGTTTTTT
cdr3_aa: CASSAAEGETGELFF

clone_size: .
d_call: .
cdr3_length: 15
v_call: TRBV6-6
j_call: TRBJ1-1
cdr3_nt: TGTGCCAGCAGTTACTCCCCAGGAATGAACACTGAAGCTTTCTTT
cdr3_aa: CASSYSPGMNTEAFF

clone_size: .
d_call: .
cdr3_length: 14
v_call: TRBV7-8
j_call: TRBJ1-1
cdr3_nt: TGTGCCAGCAGCTTAGCCGGAGAAAACACTGAAGCTTTCTTT
cdr3_aa: CASSLAGENTEAFF

clone_size: .
d_call: .
cdr3_length: 15
v_call: TRBV7-3
j_call: TRBJ2-2
cdr3_nt: TGTGCCAGCAGCTTAATCACCCAGGGAACCGGGGAGCTGTTTTTT
cdr3_aa: CASSLITQGTGELFF

clone_size: .
d_call: .
cdr3_length: 13
v_call: TRBV3-1/TRBV3-2
j_call: TRBJ1-2
cdr3_nt: TGTGCCAGCAGCCGAGAAAGCCTGTATGGCTACACCTTC
cdr3_aa: CASSRESLYGYTF